The 15 T cell receptor beta chains below were found in one sample sequenced in a study of OX40 agonist ivuxolimab in advanced cancers. Only in-frame clones appear in the TCRdb table, and some are missing; sequencing was by immunoSEQ multiplex PCR. The table records roughly 32,000 clones, approximately 80% of them present only once. Sequencing was performed on CD4+ or CD8+ T cells sorted from blood, taken in a trial of the OX40 agonist ivuxolimab. The receptors originated from an adult with an advanced solid tumor such as melanoma, head and neck, liver or kidney cancer.

J is TRBJ1-2 and V is TRBV7-7, with a possible D match to TRBD1 (6 bases). The CDR3 is 11 residues long. Trimming took 5 bases from V and 9 from J, leaving 10 bases between them. Germline V gives CDR1 SSHAT, CDR2 FNYEAQ (reference sequence). The CDR3 reads CASSPGTSYTF. The CDR3 DNA sequence: TGTGCCAGCAGCCCCGGGACAAGCTACACCTTC.

This clone was found a few times. DNA of the CDR3: TGTGCCAGCAGCCTGACAGGGGTGAGTTCACCCCTCCACTTT. Its protein is CASSLTGVSSPLHF. The rearrangement uses TRBV6-5 and TRBJ1-6; 8 bases agree with TRBD1. The V gene's germline CDR1 is MNHEY and CDR2 SVGAGI. The J segment lost 9 bases and the V segment lost 6 bases, leaving 7 bases of the junction unmatched. This CDR3 is built from 14 residues.

This sequence joins TRBV5-1 and TRBJ1-2; TRBD1 is a possible D gene (5 bases). The V end lost 4 bases, the J end lost 0 bases, and 13 bases lay between the germline ends. The germline gives CDR1 SGHRS, CDR2 YFSETQ. CDR3 length: 15 residues. CDR3 sequence reads: CASSLLGVSNYGYTF. CDR3 in DNA: TGCGCCAGCAGCCTTCTGGGGGTTTCTAACTATGGCTACACCTTC.

The chain is built from TRBV7-3 and TRBJ2-3; 9 positions match TRBD2. This CDR3 spans 14 amino acids. Looked up from germline, CDR1 is SGHTA and CDR2 is FQGTGA. V trimming: 5 bases; J trimming: 6 bases; junction bases outside the gene matches: 6. The CDR3 here is CASSPQTSGDTQYF. The CDR3 DNA follows: TGTGCCAGCAGCCCGCAAACTAGCGGGGATACGCAGTATTTT.

The chain carries TRBV4-1 and TRBJ1-1, with D unresolved. The CDR3 sequence is 15 residues long. Germline CDR1 and CDR2: MGHRA and YSYEKL. Trimming cost V 0 bases and J 1 base, with 9 bases left between them. This CDR3 reads CASSQEPIGNTEAFF. In nucleotides, the CDR3 is TGCGCCAGCAGCCAAGAGCCGATAGGGAACACTGAAGCTTTCTTT.

The rearrangement uses TRBV6-1 and TRBJ2-7; perhaps TRBD1 as D (6 bases). The CDR3 has 13 residues. Trimming shortened V by 3 bases and J by 7 bases, and 13 bases separated the two germline ends. Germline CDR1 is MNHNS and CDR2 is SASEGT. CDR3 sequence reads: CASSDGRGKEQYF. DNA of the CDR3: TGTGCCAGCAGTGACGGAAGGGGGAAGGAGCAGTACTTC.

The chain combines TRBV30 with TRBJ2-2; no clear D. Germline values: CDR1 GTSNPN, CDR2 SVGIG (reference sequence). The V gene lost 8 bases and the J gene lost 2 bases, with 12 bases spanning the gap. The CDR3 totals 13 residues. The CDR3 sequence: CARTHRNTGELFF. CDR3 DNA sequence: TGTGCCCGCACACACAGAAACACCGGGGAGCTGTTTTTT.

Only a few counts were recorded for this clone. The genes are TRBV7-6 and TRBJ2-6; TRBD1 aligns across 7 bases. With 4 bases clipped from V and 0 bases from J, the junction kept 15 bases outside the gene matches. CDR3 length equals 20 residues. Germline V gene lookup returns CDR1 SGHVS and CDR2 FNYEAQ. CDR3 coding DNA: TGTGCCAGCAGCTCCGCCCGGTGGGGACAGTCAAACTCTGGGGCCAACGTCCTGACTTTC. Its protein product is CASSSARWGQSNSGANVLTF.

V is TRBV5-1 and J is TRBJ2-5; perhaps D is TRBD1 or TRBD2 (5 bases each). Germline V gives CDR1 SGHRS, CDR2 YFSETQ. The V end lost 4 bases, the J end lost 4 bases, and 11 bases lay between the germline ends. The CDR3 loop spans 13 amino acids. CDR3 coding DNA: TGCGCCAGCAGCCCCCGGGACCTAGAGACCCAGTACTTC. This codes for CASSPRDLETQYF.

This sequence joins TRBV5-1 and TRBJ1-6; 11 nucleotides agree with TRBD1. The trim removed 4 bases at V and 10 bases at J, leaving 4 bases unmatched. The CDR3 extends over 14 amino acids. The germline gives CDR1 SGHRS, CDR2 YFSETQ. The CDR3 DNA is TGCGCCAGCAGCCAGGGACAGGGGGAATCACCCCTCCACTTT. As protein: CASSQGQGESPLHF.

The chain combines TRBV20-1 with TRBJ1-1; D unresolved. This CDR3 region has 11 residues. Germline CDR1 and CDR2: DFQATT and SNEGSKA (reference sequence). Between the trimmed V and J ends, which lost 5 bases and 2 bases, there was a span of 6 bases. The CDR3 DNA reads TGCAGTGCTGGGCGAAACACTGAAGCTTTCTTT. Protein product: CSAGRNTEAFF.

The chain employs TRBV7-2 and TRBJ2-7, with a weak D call TRBD1 (6 bases). This CDR3 is built from 15 residues. V lost 4 bases to trimming and J lost 1 base, with 14 bases between them. The germline CDR1 and CDR2 sequences are SGHTA and FQGNSA. The CDR3 protein is CASSWGQGPSYEQYF. Here the CDR3 DNA reads TGTGCCAGCAGCTGGGGGCAGGGGCCGTCCTACGAGCAGTACTTC.

Regarding this clone: One end of the junction does not line up with germline, which may come from a read error. V usage is TRBV6-6 and J usage is TRBJ2-7; 8 nucleotides agree with TRBD2. The V gene's germline CDR1 is MNHNY and CDR2 SVGAGI (reference sequence). CDR3 length: 14 amino acids. The CDR3 DNA sequence: TGTGCCAGCAGCTCGGGGGCGGGACTAGTACTCTTCCCTTTC. It codes for CASSSGAGLVLFPF.

This sequence joins TRBV19 and TRBJ1-5; D not certain. The germline CDR1 and CDR2 sequences are LNHDA and SQIVND (reference sequence). The CDR3 contains 15 residues. V lost 5 bases, J lost 1 base, and 12 bases lay in between. The CDR3 DNA reads as TGTGCCAGTAGTGACAACAGTCGCAGCAATCAGCCCCAGCATTTT. It codes for CASSDNSRSNQPQHF.

V usage is TRBV5-1 and J usage is TRBJ2-5; TRBD1 matches at 11 bases. V lost 4 bases and J lost 4; bases outside the gene matches: 6. Per the germline V gene, CDR1 is SGHRS and CDR2 is YFSETQ. The CDR3 sequence is 15 residues long. CDR3 nucleotide sequence: TGCGCCAGCAGCGAAGGGGGACAGGGGGTAGAGACCCAGTACTTC. It translates to CASSEGGQGVETQYF.